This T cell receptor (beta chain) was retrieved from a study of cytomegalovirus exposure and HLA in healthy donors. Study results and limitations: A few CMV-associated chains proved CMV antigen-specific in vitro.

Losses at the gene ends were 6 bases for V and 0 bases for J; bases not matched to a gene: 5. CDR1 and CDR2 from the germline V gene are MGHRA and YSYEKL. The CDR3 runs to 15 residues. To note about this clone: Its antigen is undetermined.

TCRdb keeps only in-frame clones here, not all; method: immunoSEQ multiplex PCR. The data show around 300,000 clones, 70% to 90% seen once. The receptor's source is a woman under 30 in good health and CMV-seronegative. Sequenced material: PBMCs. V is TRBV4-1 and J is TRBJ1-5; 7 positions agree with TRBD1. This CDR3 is CASRFTGASNQPQHF. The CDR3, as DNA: TGCGCCAGCAGGTTCACAGGGGCTAGCAATCAGCCCCAGCATTTT.